Included here is one TCR beta chain sequence, with context. The data were taken from a study of blood T cell repertoires in COVID-19. TCRdb's table, derived via immunoSEQ multiplex PCR, lists solely in-frame clones and lacks some. The sample lists a few hundred thousand clones; approximately 91% were seen once. CDR1 and CDR2 (germline): MNHEY, SVGAGI. V dropped 8 bases and J dropped 4; count of bases not matched to a gene: 6. The CDR3 runs 14 residues. The sequenced material came from PBMCs or T cells enriched from blood (not recorded which). V gene TRBV6-5 combines with J gene TRBJ1-5; 9 positions agree with TRBD1. The clonotype comes from a human donor in a cohort exposed to, infected with or recovered from COVID-19 (not recorded which). The donor label of this sample is uncertain. This CDR3 reads CASSRTGANQPQHF. CDR3 coding DNA: TGTGCCAGCTCGCGGACAGGGGCAAATCAGCCCCAGCATTTT.